This T cell receptor beta chain was sequenced in a study of OX40 agonist ivuxolimab in advanced cancers. As concerns this clone: The same CDR3 also results from other DNA sequences found in this sample.

Generated by immunoSEQ multiplex PCR, the TCRdb table keeps only in-frame clones and is missing some. The sample lists tens of thousands of clones, 87% occurring once. The V gene lost 0 bases and the J gene lost 0 bases, with 7 bases spanning the gap. CDR1 and CDR2 from the germline V gene are SGDLS and YYNGEE. This CDR3 region has 15 residues. The chain combines TRBV9 with TRBJ2-1; perhaps TRBD1 as D (5 bases). The sample here was CD4+ or CD8+ T cells sorted from blood, taken in a trial of the OX40 agonist ivuxolimab. This TCR was sampled from an adult with an advanced solid tumor such as melanoma, head and neck, liver or kidney cancer. CDR3 nucleotide sequence: TGTGCCAGCAGCGTAGGGGGCAACTCCTACAATGAGCAGTTCTTC. This gives the protein CASSVGGNSYNEQFF.